This T cell receptor (beta chain) was retrieved from a study of identical twins. Using its own MiXCR run on the 5' RACE reads, TCRdb lists one record per CDR3 protein. The sample has 470,000 or so distinct CDR3 sequences, 20% to 30% seen once. CDR1 is DFQATT, CDR2 SNEGSKA, per germline (reference sequence). CDR3 length: 15 residues. V trimming: 3 bases; J trimming: 4 bases; junction bases outside the gene matches: 9. This clonotype has more than one count but fewer than ten. These data also featured in a second study, about T cells expressing NK-cell markers.

This receptor was identified in a woman between 18 and 30 years old in good health. Material: CD4+ T cells sorted from blood. The chain couples TRBV20-1 to TRBJ2-1; 7 positions match TRBD2. The CDR3 nucleotides are TGCAGTGCTAGTAGTCCTAGCGGACTTTACAATGAGCAGTTCTTC. It translates to CSASSPSGLYNEQFF.